The 8 T cell receptor beta chains reported below all come from one sample, sequenced in a study of blood T cell repertoires in COVID-19. The repertoire was sequenced with immunoSEQ multiplex PCR; TCRdb's copy has only in-frame clones and lacks some. The sample comprises 200,000 or so clones, about 88% of which are singletons, and 15% to 20% rests with the top ten. The source material was peripheral blood. The receptors here all came from a man aged 45 to 65 with COVID-19, enrolled during active disease.

Written as DNA, the CDR3 is TGTGCCAGCAGTTTTACAGACAACTACGAGCAGTACTTC. The encoded protein is CASSFTDNYEQYF. This sequence joins TRBV27 and TRBJ2-7; D gene ambiguous. Trimming left V 3 bases short and J 3 bases short, with 9 bases between. The CDR3 totals 13 residues. Germline CDR1 MNHEY, CDR2 SMNVEV (reference sequence).

J is TRBJ2-5 and V is TRBV7-9; TRBD2 matches at 7 bases. The CDR3 runs to 13 residues. V lost 8 bases to trimming and J lost 1 base; unmatched junction nucleotides: 4. Germline assignment: CDR1 SEHNR and CDR2 FQNEAQ (reference sequence). Here the CDR3 reads CASLAEIQETQYF. CDR3 coding DNA: TGTGCCAGCCTAGCGGAGATCCAAGAGACCCAGTACTTC.

This clone has only a few counts. J is TRBJ2-7 and V is TRBV19; D gene unclear. Germline CDR1 reads LNHDA; CDR2 reads SQIVND (reference sequence). The V end lost 5 bases, the J end lost 4 bases, and 9 bases lay between the germline ends. The CDR3 is made up of 12 amino acids. The CDR3 loop is CASSGTAYEQYF. CDR3 nucleotide sequence: TGTGCCAGTAGTGGCACAGCATACGAGCAGTACTTC. The full variable domain, its missing parts supplied by reference TRBV19 and TRBJ2-7, is DGGITQSPKYLFRKEGQNVTLSCEQNLNHDAMYWYRQDPGQGLRLIYYSQIVNDFQKGDIAEGYSVSREKKESFPLTVTSAQKNPTAFYLCASSGTAYEQYFGPGTRLTVT.

The chain combines TRBV19 with TRBJ1-1, with D perhaps TRBD1 (6 bases). Germline V CDR1 and CDR2: LNHDA, SQIVND (reference sequence). The CDR3 is 15 residues long. Trimming took 1 base from V and 1 from J, leaving 10 bases between them. CDR3 nucleotide sequence: TGTGCCAGTAGTATAGGGCAGGACAGGAACACTGAAGCTTTCTTT. Residues: CASSIGQDRNTEAFF.

The gene calls are TRBV27 and TRBJ2-5; D might be TRBD1 (7 bases). The CDR3 contains 14 residues. Germline values: CDR1 MNHEY, CDR2 SMNVEV (reference sequence). The germline V and J ends were trimmed by 2 bases and 5 bases, with 12 bases remaining between them. Written as DNA, the CDR3 is TGTGCCAGCAGTTTAACAGGGGCGGGGGAGACCCAGTACTTC. It is translated as CASSLTGAGETQYF.

The chain is built from TRBV25-1 and TRBJ2-1; 10 bases map to TRBD2. Germline CDR1 and CDR2: MGHDK and SYGVNS. J gave up 0 bases and V 2 bases, and 4 bases lay outside the gene matches. This CDR3 has 17 amino acids. Here the CDR3 reads CASSEGASGSSYNEQFF. As DNA, the CDR3 is TGTGCCAGCAGTGAAGGGGCTAGCGGGAGCTCCTACAATGAGCAGTTCTTC.

The chain has TRBV16 and TRBJ2-2, with 9 bases identical to TRBD2. Trimming cost V 7 bases and J 3 bases; bases outside gene matches: 12. Germline assignment: CDR1 KGHSY and CDR2 FQNENV. The CDR3 covers 17 residues. The CDR3 reads CASNRIRTSVDTGELFF. CDR3 bases: TGTGCCAGCAACCGAATCAGGACTAGCGTTGACACCGGGGAGCTGTTTTTT. The entire variable domain, with the rest obtained from reference TRBV16 and TRBJ2-2, is as follows: GEEVAQTPKHLVRGEGQKAKLYCAPIKGHSYVFWYQQVLKNEFKFLISFQNENVFDETGMPKERFSAKCLPNSPCSLEIQATKLEDSAVYFCASNRIRTSVDTGELFFGEGSRLTVL.

V is TRBV6-4 and J is TRBJ2-7; D is unclear. Per the germline V gene, CDR1 is MRHNA and CDR2 is SNTAGT. V was shortened by 8 bases and J by 1 base, with 15 bases between the two germline ends. The CDR3 extends over 14 amino acids. CDR3 sequence reads: CASRVGHLSYEQYF. The CDR3 nucleotides are TGTGCCAGCCGGGTGGGTCATCTGTCCTACGAGCAGTACTTC.